This TCR beta chain was found in a study of cytomegalovirus exposure and HLA in healthy donors. Study findings and constraints: About 87% or about 30% of the time was how often most TCR beta V segments were productive, according to an earlier analysis. According to reports, the classifier identified cytomegalovirus status with high specificity and sensitivity. Later work showed greater clonal expansion in HLA-associated TCR beta chains than in equally common others.

Deletions cut 4 bases from V and 4 bases from J, with 18 bases between. CDR1 SGHRS and CDR2 YFSETQ come from the germline V gene. CDR3 length: 15 amino acids. About this clone: Its target is unknown.

Primers included in the PCR were 60 Vbeta and 13 Jbeta primers. Generated by immunoSEQ multiplex PCR, the TCRdb table keeps only in-frame clones and is missing some. The sample lists about 140,000 clones, 82% occurring once. The source is a man under 40 in good health and CMV-seropositive. Sequenced material: PBMCs. The V gene is TRBV5-1, the J gene TRBJ2-7; weak D call: TRBD1 (8 bases). This CDR3 is CASSGKAGQVYEQYF. The CDR3, as DNA: TGCGCCAGCAGCGGGAAAGCGGGACAGGTTTACGAGCAGTACTTC.